These 27 T cell receptor beta chains were all obtained from the same sample, sequenced in a study of cytotoxic CD8 clonotypes in ibrutinib-treated CLL (TCRdb year 2021). What the time point label conveys for this sample: more than 10 months on ibrutinib. Library creation used the immunoSEQ multiplex PCR assay. The immuneACCESS repertoire file appears here via TCRdb, limited to in-frame rearrangements. These files lack a portion of the clones; in checked studies, under half of the deficit traces to unresolved V genes, and the cause of the others is not known. In this sample the table shows around 70,000 clones, just over 90% of which occur a single time. Approximately 3% of the sample rests with the top ten. The specimen was PBMCs, collected after 12 months of ibrutinib treatment. All receptors come from a human donor with chronic lymphocytic leukemia.

The chain uses TRBV6-1 and TRBJ1-3; D is possibly TRBD1 (6 bases). The CDR3 spans 16 residues. The V gene's germline CDR1 is MNHNS and CDR2 SASEGT. Trimming shortened V by 3 bases and J by 0 bases, and 12 bases separated the two germline ends. DNA for the CDR3: TGTGCCAGCAGTGATAGGGGGTTATCCTCTGGAAACACCATATATTTT. The encoded protein is CASSDRGLSSGNTIYF.

This chain connects TRBV19 to TRBJ2-3; 7 bases fit TRBD1. The CDR3 is 12 amino acids. CDR1 is LNHDA and CDR2 is SQIVND in the germline V gene (reference sequence). The J segment lost 8 bases and the V segment lost 5 bases, leaving 4 bases of the junction unmatched. CDR3 nucleotides: TGTGCCAGTAGTCCGGCAGGGGGTACGCAGTATTTT. It specifies CASSPAGGTQYF.

The rearrangement joins TRBV7-6 to TRBJ2-3; 7 bases align to TRBD1. The CDR3 consists of 19 residues. The ends lost 4 bases at V and 2 bases at J; junction bases unmatched: 18. CDR1 and CDR2 from the germline V gene are SGHVS and FNYEAQ. The DNA for the CDR3 is TGTGCCAGCAGCTCGAACATTCAACAGGGGCGTCGACCCACAGATACGCAGTATTTT. Its translation: CASSSNIQQGRRPTDTQYF.

The V call is TRBV29-1, the J call TRBJ1-4, with a possible D match to TRBD1 (6 bases). Germline loops: CDR1 SQVTM, CDR2 ANQGSEA. This CDR3 has 14 amino acids. Deletions cut 3 bases from V and 3 bases from J, with 11 bases between. CDR3 nucleotides: TGCAGCGTTGATGTTGGGGGCCCTAATGAAAAACTGTTTTTT. Translating it yields CSVDVGGPNEKLFF.

V and J are TRBV4-1 and TRBJ2-7; 10 nucleotides align to TRBD1. This CDR3 is 16 amino acids long. Germline V gives CDR1 MGHRA, CDR2 YSYEKL. The V segment lost 5 bases and the J segment 7 bases; nucleotides outside the gene matches: 14. CDR3 nucleotides: TGCGCCAGCAGCGCCGACCCCGGGACAGGGGCGGGGGAGCAGTACTTC. Protein product: CASSADPGTGAGEQYF.

This chain connects TRBV5-1 to TRBJ2-7; D could derive from TRBD1 or TRBD2 (5 bases each). The CDR3 has 16 amino acids. Germline assignment: CDR1 SGHRS and CDR2 YFSETQ. V shed 5 bases and J shed 2 bases, with 20 bases lying between them. The CDR3 spells CASRKGSGTGTYEQYF. CDR3 sequence (DNA): TGCGCCAGCAGAAAAGGTTCTGGGACGGGCACCTACGAGCAGTACTTC.

The chain links TRBV4-3 to TRBJ1-3, with D uncertain. The CDR3 covers 13 residues. V dropped 4 bases and J dropped 4 bases, with 8 bases sitting between them. Germline V gives CDR1 LGHNA, CDR2 YSLEER. For the CDR3, the DNA is TGCGCCAGCAGCCGATTGGAGGGAAACACCATATATTTT. Amino acids: CASSRLEGNTIYF.

The rearrangement joins TRBV27 to TRBJ1-2; the match to TRBD1 covers 8 bases. The CDR3 consists of 18 residues. V trimming: 8 bases; J trimming: 3 bases; junction bases outside the gene matches: 20. Germline-derived CDR1 and CDR2 are MNHEY and SMNVEV (reference sequence). CDR3 in amino acids: CASSLRAAGGAPYYGYTF. The CDR3 DNA sequence: TGTGCCAGCTCCCTTCGGGCGGCAGGGGGCGCCCCATACTATGGCTACACCTTC.

The chain combines TRBV29-1 with TRBJ2-5, with 7 positions matching TRBD1. Trimming removed 4 bases from V and 0 bases from J; junction bases left unmatched: 5. This CDR3 region has 14 residues. The germline V gene has CDR1 SQVTM and CDR2 ANQGSEA. CDR3 sequence: CSVVPGQYQETQYF. The CDR3, as DNA: TGCAGCGTTGTGCCGGGACAGTACCAAGAGACCCAGTACTTC. The full variable domain, in which reference TRBV29-1 and TRBJ2-5 provide the parts outside the CDR3, is SAVISQKPSRDICQRGTSLTIQCQVDSQVTMMFWYRQQPGQSLTLIATANQGSEATYESGFVIDKFPISRPNLTFSTLTVSNMSPEDSSIYLCSVVPGQYQETQYFGPGTRLLVL.

This clone was seen just once. This chain joins TRBV19 and TRBJ2-5; the match to TRBD1 covers 7 bases. With 7 bases clipped from V and 5 bases from J, the junction kept 4 bases outside the gene matches. This CDR3 has 12 residues. The germline V gene encodes CDR1 LNHDA and CDR2 SQIVND (reference sequence). This CDR3 is CASNSRGETQYF. CDR3 DNA sequence: TGTGCCAGTAACTCCAGGGGGGAGACCCAGTACTTC.

The chain is built from TRBV5-1 and TRBJ2-7; 12 nucleotides agree with TRBD2. Germline V lookup: CDR1 SGHRS, CDR2 YFSETQ. Losses at the gene ends were 4 bases for V and 4 bases for J; bases not matched to a gene: 6. The CDR3 extends over 15 amino acids. The CDR3 DNA is TGCGCCAGCAGCCCGGGACTAGCGGGTAGTTACGAGCAGTACTTC. Amino acids: CASSPGLAGSYEQYF. Variable domain in full (rest from reference TRBV5-1 and TRBJ2-7): KAGVTQTPRYLIKTRGQQVTLSCSPISGHRSVSWYQQTPGQGLQFLFEYFSETQRNKGNFPGRFSGRQFSNSRSEMNVSTLELGDSALYLCASSPGLAGSYEQYFGPGTRLTVT.

In its sample, this clone was seen a few times. The chain uses TRBV6-5 and TRBJ2-7; D is ambiguous. The V end was cut by 0 bases, the J end by 3 bases, with 12 bases between. The CDR3 is made up of 15 amino acids. Germline V CDR1 and CDR2: MNHEY, SVGAGI. The CDR3 reads CASSYSTNSRYEQYF. For the CDR3, the DNA is TGTGCCAGCAGTTACTCGACAAACAGCCGCTACGAGCAGTACTTC.

The rearrangement joins TRBV5-1 to TRBJ2-7; TRBD2 aligns across 7 bases. This CDR3 comprises 15 residues. Germline V CDR1 and CDR2: SGHRS, YFSETQ. V gave up 0 bases and J gave up 3 bases; unmatched junction bases: 6. The CDR3 coding sequence is TGCGCCAGCAGCTTGGGGGCCAGGGAGGGCTACGAGCAGTACTTC. Its translation: CASSLGAREGYEQYF.

This clone was recorded only once. The chain has TRBV2 and TRBJ1-5; D possibly corresponds to TRBD1 (6 bases). Germline values: CDR1 SNHLY, CDR2 FYNNEI. This CDR3 contains 13 residues. Trimming cost V 7 bases and J 3 bases, with 10 bases left between them. CDR3 nucleotide sequence: TGTGCCAGCACGGACAGATACAATCAGCCCCAGCATTTT. Translating gives CASTDRYNQPQHF.

CDR3 DNA: TGTGCCAGCAGCGCAGGAAACCTGGACAATGAGCAGTTCTTC. Translation: CASSAGNLDNEQFF. The chain has TRBV11-3 and TRBJ2-1; no clear D. Germline values: CDR1 SGHNT, CDR2 YENEEA. This CDR3 comprises 14 residues. V lost 5 bases and J lost 5, with 13 bases in between.

This clone was recorded once. J is TRBJ2-3 and V is TRBV4-1, with D possibly being TRBD2 (6 bases). The length of the CDR3 is 17 residues. Germline CDR1 MGHRA, CDR2 YSYEKL. V was trimmed by 5 bases and J by 0 bases, leaving 18 bases between them. The DNA of the CDR3 is TGCGCCAGCAGCGCCCGCCCCCCGGGACTGAGCACAGATACGCAGTATTTT. The encoded protein is CASSARPPGLSTDTQYF.

The count of this clone is one. The rearrangement uses TRBV5-1 and TRBJ2-7; no firm D call. The CDR3 has 13 amino acids. Germline assignment: CDR1 SGHRS and CDR2 YFSETQ. The V end lost 0 bases, the J end lost 3 bases, and 7 bases lay between the germline ends. This CDR3 reads CASSLGWNYEQYF. CDR3 DNA: TGCGCCAGCAGCTTGGGATGGAACTACGAGCAGTACTTC.

Of note for this clone: A read error may account for a junction end that differs from germline. This chain uses TRBV5-6 with TRBJ2-1; TRBD2 matches at 16 bases. Germline CDR1 and CDR2: SGHDT and YYEEEE. The CDR3 runs 17 residues. The CDR3 here is CASSPGLAGGPYNGQFF. DNA for the CDR3: TGTGCCAGCAGCCCGGGACTAGCGGGAGGGCCTTACAATGGGCAGTTCTTC.

The chain uses TRBV27 and TRBJ1-2; TRBD1 matches at 7 bases. Unmatched junction bases numbered 8, after V lost 4 bases and J lost 0 bases. The V gene's germline CDR1 is MNHEY and CDR2 SMNVEV (reference sequence). This CDR3 is built from 16 residues. The CDR3 DNA sequence: TGTGCCAGCAGTTCCACAGGGGACCTAGCTAACTATGGCTACACCTTC. Amino acids: CASSSTGDLANYGYTF.

J is TRBJ1-1 and V is TRBV7-9; D gene uncertain. V was shortened by 1 base and J by 1 base, with 10 bases between the two germline ends. The CDR3 loop spans 15 amino acids. Germline lookup yields CDR1 SEHNR and CDR2 FQNEAQ (reference sequence). The CDR3 DNA reads TGTGCCAGCAGCTTAGTTCAGGCAGCGAACACTGAAGCTTTCTTT. Translation gives CASSLVQAANTEAFF.

This clone was picked up one time. The J gene is TRBJ1-1, the V gene TRBV18, with D uncertain. V lost 6 bases to trimming and J lost 0 bases, with 17 bases between them. The CDR3 sequence is 16 residues long. Germline loops: CDR1 KGHSH, CDR2 LQKENI. The CDR3 DNA sequence: TGTGCCAGCTCCCAAGCCGTAAACCCCATGAACACTGAAGCTTTCTTT. Protein sequence: CASSQAVNPMNTEAFF.

The CDR3: CASSTGQLQPQHF. Here the CDR3 DNA reads TGCGCCAGCAGCACGGGACAACTTCAGCCCCAGCATTTT. The chain is built from TRBV4-1 and TRBJ1-5; D might be TRBD1 (6 bases). Germline assignment: CDR1 MGHRA and CDR2 YSYEKL. The CDR3 contains 13 residues. V was clipped by 5 bases and J by 6 bases, with 11 bases between them.

DNA for the CDR3: TGCGCCAGCAGCTCGGGGACTGCTGGAAACACCATATATTTT. Protein sequence: CASSSGTAGNTIYF. The chain has TRBV5-1 and TRBJ1-3; D is perhaps TRBD1 (5 bases). CDR1 SGHRS and CDR2 YFSETQ come from the germline V gene. V was clipped by 3 bases and J by 2 bases, with 9 bases between them. The CDR3 covers 14 residues.

The chain carries TRBV7-3 and TRBJ2-3; D gene uncertain. This CDR3 contains 13 residues. The V gene's germline CDR1 is SGHTA and CDR2 FQGTGA. Trimming cost V 0 bases and J 5 bases, with 6 bases left between them. CDR3 in DNA: TGTGCCAGCAGCTTAACGGGTGGAGATACGCAGTATTTT. Translating gives CASSLTGGDTQYF.

The chain carries TRBV7-9 and TRBJ1-1; D is undetermined. Trimming took 1 base from V and 6 from J, leaving 12 bases between them. The CDR3 covers 14 residues. Germline V gives CDR1 SEHNR, CDR2 FQNEAQ (reference sequence). The CDR3 DNA follows: TGTGCCAGCAGCTTAGAGTTGGGAACGGCTGAAGCTTTCTTT. This gives the protein CASSLELGTAEAFF. The full variable domain, its missing parts supplied by reference TRBV7-9 and TRBJ1-1, is DTGVSQNPRHKITKRGQNVTFRCDPISEHNRLYWYRQTLGQGPEFLTYFQNEAQLEKSRLLSDRFSAERPKGSFSTLEIQRTEQGDSAMYLCASSLELGTAEAFFGQGTRLTVV.

This chain connects TRBV27 to TRBJ2-1; 10 bases line up with TRBD2. CDR1 is MNHEY, CDR2 SMNVEV, per germline (reference sequence). After removal of 2 bases from V and 3 bases from J, the junction contained 16 bases not matched to a gene. This CDR3 is 20 amino acids long. CDR3 bases: TGTGCCAGCAGTTTACTCGGGGGAGCGGGAGGGAAATGGGGCTACAATGAGCAGTTCTTC. Translation gives CASSLLGGAGGKWGYNEQFF.

The V and J genes are TRBV4-1 and TRBJ1-4, with unresolved D. V dropped 6 bases and J dropped 7 bases, with 15 bases sitting between them. The CDR3 is 14 residues long. From germline, CDR1 is MGHRA and CDR2 YSYEKL. CDR3 loop: CASSQHSGGEKLFF. The DNA of the CDR3 is TGCGCCAGCAGTCAACACTCGGGCGGTGAAAAACTGTTTTTT.